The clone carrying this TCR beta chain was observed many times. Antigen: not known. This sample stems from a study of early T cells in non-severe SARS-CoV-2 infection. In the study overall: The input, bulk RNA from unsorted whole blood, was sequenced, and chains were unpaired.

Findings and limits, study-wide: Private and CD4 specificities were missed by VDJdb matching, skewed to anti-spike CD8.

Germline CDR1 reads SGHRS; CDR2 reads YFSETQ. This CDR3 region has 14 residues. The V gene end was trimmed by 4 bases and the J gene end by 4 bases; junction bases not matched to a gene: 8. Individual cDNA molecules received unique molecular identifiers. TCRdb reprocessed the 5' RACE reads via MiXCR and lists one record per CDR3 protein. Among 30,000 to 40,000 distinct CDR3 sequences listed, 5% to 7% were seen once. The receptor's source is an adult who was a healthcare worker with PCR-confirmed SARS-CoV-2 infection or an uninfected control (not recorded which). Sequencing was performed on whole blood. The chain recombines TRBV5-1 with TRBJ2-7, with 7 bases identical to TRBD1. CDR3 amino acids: CASSPDRNRYEQYF. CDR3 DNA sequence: TGCGCCAGCAGCCCGGACAGGAACCGTTACGAGCAGTACTTC.